This T cell receptor (beta chain) was identified in a study of T-cell memory formation after mild COVID-19. V was shortened by 3 bases and J by 4 bases, with 12 bases between the two germline ends. CDR1 and CDR2 (germline): KGHSH, LQKENI. The CDR3 is 14 amino acids. Via MiXCR, TCRdb re-called the 5' RACE reads, giving one row per CDR3 protein. The sample holds 550,000 to 600,000 distinct CDR3 sequences, 15% to 20% seen once. The source of this sequence is an adult woman who had mild COVID-19 (a few samples of this study predate the infection). Cell type and time point are not known. The specimen sequenced was PBMCs or a T cell subset sorted from them (not recorded which). The genes are TRBV18 and TRBJ1-2, with a tentative D call TRBD1 (6 bases). CDR3 region: CASSPDSPRYGYTF. CDR3 nucleotides: TGTGCCAGCTCACCGGACAGCCCCCGCTATGGCTACACCTTC.